The 23 T cell receptor beta chains reported below all come from one sample, sequenced in a study of OX40 agonist ivuxolimab in advanced cancers. Sequencing used immunoSEQ multiplex PCR; TCRdb keeps in-frame clones, though not all of them. The repertoire includes fewer than 30,000 clones, 82% of them detected once, and roughly a fifth sits in the top ten. The material was CD4+ or CD8+ T cells sorted from blood, obtained in a trial of the OX40 agonist ivuxolimab. The receptors derive from an adult with an advanced solid tumor such as melanoma, head and neck, liver or kidney cancer.

The CDR3 coding sequence is TGTGCCAGTAACCCCCGCGGTGGTGCCTCCGTCAATGAGCAGTTCTTC. Protein: CASNPRGGASVNEQFF. V is TRBV19 and J is TRBJ2-1; D not resolved. The CDR3 has 16 amino acids. Germline V CDR1 and CDR2: LNHDA, SQIVND (reference sequence). Between the trimmed V and J ends, which lost 7 bases and 6 bases, there was a span of 22 bases.

This rearrangement joins TRBV7-7 to TRBJ2-5; a weak D match, TRBD2 (5 bases). The CDR3 is made up of 14 amino acids. V was cut by 1 base and J by 5 bases, with 11 bases left in between. Germline loops: CDR1 SSHAT, CDR2 FNYEAQ (reference sequence). CDR3: CASSLGGDTETQYF. The CDR3 DNA follows: TGTGCCAGCAGCTTAGGGGGAGATACGGAGACCCAGTACTTC. Together with reference TRBV7-7 and TRBJ2-5, the CDR3 gives the full variable domain: GAGVSQSPRYKVTKRGQDVTLRCDPISSHATLYWYQQALGQGPEFLTYFNYEAQPDKSGLPSDRFSAERPEGSISTLTIQRTEQRDSAMYRCASSLGGDTETQYFGPGTRLLVL.

This chain uses TRBV9 with TRBJ2-1; 8 nucleotides agree with TRBD2. V shed 3 bases, J shed 0 bases, and the junction held 5 bases outside the gene matches. The CDR3 has 16 residues. CDR1 SGDLS and CDR2 YYNGEE come from the germline V gene. The CDR3 is CASSDIAGSSYNEQFF. The CDR3 bases are TGTGCCAGCAGCGACATAGCGGGAAGCTCCTACAATGAGCAGTTCTTC. Based on the CDR3 plus reference TRBV9 and TRBJ2-1, the full variable domain is DSGVTQTPKHLITATGQRVTLRCSPRSGDLSVYWYQQSLDQGLQFLIQYYNGEERAKGNILERFSAQQFPDLHSELNLSSLELGDSALYFCASSDIAGSSYNEQFFGPGTRLTVL.

The chain couples TRBV13 to TRBJ2-7; the D is unclear. The V and J ends lost 5 bases and 0 bases respectively, with 8 bases between them. Germline assignment: CDR1 PRHDT and CDR2 FYEKMQ (reference sequence). The CDR3 has 13 amino acids. The CDR3 bases are TGTGCCAGCAGCACCTCAGGCTCCTACGAGCAGTACTTC. Encoded protein: CASSTSGSYEQYF. Complete variable domain (other parts from reference TRBV13 and TRBJ2-7): AAGVIQSPRHLIKEKRETATLKCYPIPRHDTVYWYQQGPGQDPQFLISFYEKMQSDKGSIPDRFSAQQFSDYHSELNMSSLELGDSALYFCASSTSGSYEQYFGPGTRLTVT.

J is TRBJ2-1 and V is TRBV5-5; D is uncertain. Trimming stripped 4 bases from V and 2 bases from J, with 13 bases between. CDR1 SGHKS and CDR2 YYEKEE come from the germline V gene (reference sequence). The CDR3 loop spans 15 amino acids. The CDR3 loop reads CASSPWVVPYNEQFF. The CDR3 region has the DNA TGTGCCAGCAGCCCTTGGGTAGTCCCCTACAATGAGCAGTTCTTC.

This clone was detected only a few times. The chain is built from TRBV14 and TRBJ1-2; 10 bases align to TRBD1. This CDR3 comprises 13 residues. Germline V gene sequence: CDR1 SGHDN, CDR2 FVKESK. V gave up 4 bases and J gave up 8 bases; unmatched junction bases: 4. DNA for the CDR3: TGTGCCAGCAGCCCGACAGGGGGCTGGGGCTACACCTTC. Translated, it gives CASSPTGGWGYTF.

V usage is TRBV7-9 and J usage is TRBJ2-7, with D possibly called TRBD1 or TRBD2 (5 bases each). V was clipped by 5 bases and J by 3 bases, with 14 bases between them. Germline lookup yields CDR1 SEHNR and CDR2 FQNEAQ (reference sequence). The length of the CDR3 is 14 residues. The CDR3 reads CASSPPGADYEQYF. CDR3 DNA: TGTGCCAGCAGCCCTCCCGGGGCCGACTACGAGCAGTACTTC.

The chain has TRBV7-9 and TRBJ2-2, with D tentatively TRBD1 (6 bases). The CDR3 totals 18 residues. Deletions cut 4 bases from V and 1 base from J, with 19 bases between. Germline loops: CDR1 SEHNR, CDR2 FQNEAQ (reference sequence). CDR3 DNA: TGTGCCAGCAGCTCCCACAGGGCCAAGGACTTGAACACCGGGGAGCTGTTTTTT. It codes for CASSSHRAKDLNTGELFF.

The rearrangement joins TRBV7-6 to TRBJ2-7, with D possibly being TRBD2 (6 bases). V was pared by 3 bases and J by 7 bases, with 13 bases between. This CDR3 has 13 amino acids. Germline CDR1 and CDR2: SGHVS and FNYEAQ. This CDR3 reads CASSLGLAGEQYF. CDR3 coding DNA: TGTGCCAGCAGCTTGGGACTCGCGGGTGAGCAGTACTTC.

The chain uses TRBV30 and TRBJ2-7; TRBD2 matches at 7 bases. The CDR3 runs 12 residues. Germline V gives CDR1 GTSNPN, CDR2 SVGIG (reference sequence). J gave up 3 bases and V 5 bases, and 4 bases lay outside the gene matches. The CDR3 nucleotides are TGTGCCTGGGGTCTAGCGGTCTACGAGCAGTACTTC. Translation: CAWGLAVYEQYF.

The rearrangement links TRBV14 to TRBJ1-1; D is ambiguous. The CDR3 covers 14 residues. V lost 4 bases, J lost 5 bases, and 14 bases lay in between. Germline CDR1 reads SGHDN; CDR2 reads FVKESK. The CDR3 region has the DNA TGTGCCAGCAGCCTCATGACACTGGCGACTGAAGCTTTCTTT. Residues: CASSLMTLATEAFF.

This clone is medium-sized within its sample. The rearrangement uses TRBV7-8 and TRBJ2-2, with a weak D call TRBD1 (5 bases). CDR1 is SGHVS and CDR2 is FQNEAQ in the germline V gene. The CDR3 runs 15 residues. V lost 0 bases, J lost 0 bases, and 5 bases lay in between. CDR3 in amino acids: CASSLATANTGELFF. Here the CDR3 DNA reads TGTGCCAGCAGCTTAGCGACAGCGAACACCGGGGAGCTGTTTTTT.

The chain uses TRBV6-4 and TRBJ2-3; no reliable D call. In germline, CDR1 is MRHNA, CDR2 SNTAGT. Trimming took off 0 bases at V and 0 bases at J, with 10 bases between the two ends. The CDR3 is made up of 16 amino acids. The CDR3 loop reads CASSDSAQSSTDTQYF. The DNA of the CDR3 is TGTGCCAGCAGTGACTCGGCCCAATCTAGCACAGATACGCAGTATTTT.

The chain combines TRBV19 with TRBJ1-3; D is ambiguous. Trimming took 4 bases from V and 0 from J, leaving 7 bases between them. The V gene's germline CDR1 is LNHDA and CDR2 SQIVND (reference sequence). This CDR3 is 14 amino acids long. In DNA, the CDR3 is TGTGCCAGTAGTACCCTGATCTCTGGAAACACCATATATTTT. Protein: CASSTLISGNTIYF.

V and J are TRBV29-1 and TRBJ1-3, with a tentative D call TRBD1 (6 bases). Trimming took off 3 bases at V and 6 bases at J, with 12 bases between the two ends. The CDR3 is made up of 13 amino acids. Germline CDR1 and CDR2: SQVTM and ANQGSEA. CDR3 nucleotides: TGCAGCGTTGACCAGGGGCGGGAAAACACCATATATTTT. Residues: CSVDQGRENTIYF.

The rearrangement joins TRBV27 to TRBJ2-7, with D tentatively TRBD1 (6 bases). V shed 3 bases and J shed 1 base, with 10 bases lying between them. CDR1 is MNHEY, CDR2 SMNVEV, per germline (reference sequence). The CDR3 is 14 residues long. The CDR3: CASSFRGRSYEQYF. CDR3 DNA sequence: TGTGCCAGCAGTTTCAGGGGTAGGTCCTACGAGCAGTACTTC.

The chain joins TRBV7-2 to TRBJ2-3, with D possibly called TRBD1 or TRBD2 (5 bases each). V was shortened by 2 bases and J by 0 bases, with 15 bases between the two germline ends. The length of the CDR3 is 17 residues. Germline values: CDR1 SGHTA, CDR2 FQGNSA. The CDR3 spells CASSLKSGTASTDTQYF. CDR3 bases: TGTGCCAGCAGCTTAAAATCCGGGACGGCTAGCACAGATACGCAGTATTTT.

The chain links TRBV14 to TRBJ2-1, with 13 bases matching TRBD2. Germline loops: CDR1 SGHDN, CDR2 FVKESK. The CDR3 length is 17 residues. V gave up 3 bases and J gave up 11 bases; unmatched junction bases: 13. In nucleotides, the CDR3 is TGTGCCAGCAGCCAGGGGACCGGGACTAGCGGGATTATAAAGCAGTTCTTC. It encodes CASSQGTGTSGIIKQFF.

The chain carries TRBV6-4 and TRBJ2-2; possibly TRBD2 for D (5 bases). The CDR3 sequence is 15 residues long. The V gene lost 0 bases and the J gene lost 1 base, with 6 bases spanning the gap. CDR1 is MRHNA, CDR2 SNTAGT, per germline. DNA for the CDR3: TGTGCCAGCAGTGACTCCGGAGGGAACACCGGGGAGCTGTTTTTT. This translates into CASSDSGGNTGELFF.

Worth noting for this clone: Other DNA sequences from this sample encode an identical CDR3 as well. The chain employs TRBV9 and TRBJ2-7; 7 bases map to TRBD2. The junction had 2 bases not matched to a gene; V was cut back by 2 bases and J by 0 bases. The CDR3 loop spans 14 amino acids. Germline lookup yields CDR1 SGDLS and CDR2 YYNGEE. Here the CDR3 reads CASSVGGSSYEQYF. As DNA, the CDR3 is TGTGCCAGCAGCGTCGGCGGGAGCTCCTACGAGCAGTACTTC.

V and J are TRBV7-8 and TRBJ2-7, with 8 bases matching TRBD2. The CDR3 is 15 residues long. Germline CDR1 and CDR2: SGHVS and FQNEAQ. Germline trimming cut 4 bases from V and 2 bases from J; bases unmatched to any gene: 7. The DNA for the CDR3 is TGTGCCAGCAGCTCCCCCACTAGCGGTGCCTACGAGCAGTACTTC. Translated, it gives CASSSPTSGAYEQYF.

J is TRBJ1-1 and V is TRBV9, with 10 bases that match TRBD1. This CDR3 has 15 residues. Looked up from germline, CDR1 is SGDLS and CDR2 is YYNGEE. V gave up 3 bases and J gave up 4 bases; unmatched junction bases: 6. The CDR3 DNA is TGTGCCAGCAGCGCCAGGGACAGGGGAAGCACTGAAGCTTTCTTT. Protein product: CASSARDRGSTEAFF.

A single count supports this clone. The chain joins TRBV2 to TRBJ1-2; D may be TRBD1 (6 bases). Germline V gene data show CDR1 as SNHLY and CDR2 as FYNNEI. Trimming removed 2 bases from V and 3 bases from J, with 13 bases in between. This CDR3 contains 15 residues. CDR3 sequence reads: CASSESTGSDYGYTF. The DNA for the CDR3 is TGTGCCAGCAGTGAATCTACAGGGTCGGACTATGGCTACACCTTC.